Below, one T cell receptor (beta chain) is given with its context. Clones were read by immunoSEQ multiplex PCR, and TCRdb kept only the in-frame ones, dropping some. The repertoire includes fewer than 25,000 clones, around 90% of them detected once, and 3.5% to 5% sits in the top ten. The record originates from a study of blood T cell repertoires in COVID-19. The CDR3 length is 16 residues. Deletions cut 4 bases from V and 5 bases from J, with 18 bases between. Germline V CDR1 and CDR2: MDHEN, SYDVKM. This TCR came from a human donor in a cohort sampled during active COVID-19. V gene TRBV28 combines with J gene TRBJ2-1; tentative D call: TRBD2 (6 bases). The sequencing sample was made of peripheral blood. CDR3 protein: CASSSPGGTGNNEQFF. The CDR3, as DNA: TGTGCCAGCAGTTCTCCCGGAGGGACTGGAAACAATGAGCAGTTCTTC.